The rows below give T cell receptor beta chains drawn from one sample of a study of blood T cell repertoires in COVID-19. The assay was immunoSEQ multiplex PCR, and TCRdb's table has in-frame clones only and misses some. The sample includes approximately 290,000 clones, 70% to 90% of them seen just once. The sequenced material came from PBMCs or T cells enriched from blood (not recorded which). The source of these receptors is a woman aged 25-40 years who had recovered from COVID-19. CDR3s include the opening cysteine and the closing phenylalanine or tryptophan. The D gene is left open where the match is weak. Size is omitted from some rows. Given values are once, few, many or a class for expanded clones.

V,size,D,J,CDR3
TRBV5-4,.,TRBD2,TRBJ2-1,CASSTSSGRYNEQFF
TRBV4-2,.,TRBD1,TRBJ2-6,CASTPRGREQGAQGSGANVLTF
TRBV3-1/TRBV3-2,.,TRBD1,TRBJ1-1,CASSETGGNTEAFF
TRBV6-4,.,TRBD2,TRBJ2-3,CASSDSGLAGPDTQYF
TRBV3-1/TRBV3-2,.,.,TRBJ1-5,CASSLRGYNQPQHF
TRBV7-2,.,.,TRBJ2-7,CASSLIAGRREQYF
TRBV27,once,TRBD2,TRBJ2-7,CASSLSSSGISEQYF
TRBV13,once,TRBD1,TRBJ2-3,CASSLASTGGGTDTQYF
TRBV30,.,.,TRBJ2-7,CAWSPGGSSYEQYF
TRBV9,.,TRBD1,TRBJ2-7,CASSEREGPGGYEQYF
TRBV6-5,once,TRBD1,TRBJ2-4,CASDGQGSQYF
TRBV6-5,.,.,TRBJ2-4,CATTNGKLGENIQYF
TRBV4-1,.,.,TRBJ2-5,CASSQDPVRQAMALGLQETQYF
TRBV10-2,.,TRBD2,TRBJ2-3,CASSGSWVQREGRDTDTQYF
TRBV5-5,.,TRBD1,TRBJ2-7,CASSLETGARPYF
TRBV9,.,.,TRBJ1-2,CASSVTGTRNYGYTF
TRBV2,once,TRBD1,TRBJ2-3,CANSQGLDTQYF
TRBV28,.,TRBD1,TRBJ2-7,CASSGGQGARYEQYF
TRBV10-3,.,.,TRBJ1-3,CAISESSVSGNTIYF
TRBV30,.,.,TRBJ1-1,CAWSVQGSYTEAFF
TRBV30,.,.,TRBJ1-6,CAWNGPTGWNSPLHF
TRBV28,.,.,TRBJ1-1,CASSFLGVRTEAFF